The 10 T cell receptor beta chains presented below share a single source sample, sequenced in a study of cytomegalovirus exposure and HLA in healthy donors. PCR amplification relied on 60 Vbeta primers (plus 13 Jbeta primers). TCRdb's table, derived via immunoSEQ multiplex PCR, lists solely in-frame clones and lacks some. This table holds about 120,000 clones, roughly four fifths found once. Source material: PBMCs. The source is a woman aged 25 to 39 in good health and CMV-seropositive.

J is TRBJ1-5 and V is TRBV18; the D gene is possibly TRBD1 (5 bases). Germline CDR1 is KGHSH and CDR2 is LQKENI. The V end was cut by 6 bases, the J end by 0 bases, with 15 bases between. CDR3 length equals 16 residues. The CDR3 nucleotides read TGTGCCAGCTCCCCCCAAGGGGCGAATAGCAATCAGCCCCAGCATTTT. Its protein is CASSPQGANSNQPQHF.

The rearrangement joins TRBV28 to TRBJ2-7; 13 nucleotides line up with TRBD2. J gave up 5 bases and V 7 bases, and 5 bases lay outside the gene matches. In germline, CDR1 is MDHEN, CDR2 SYDVKM. The CDR3 is 14 amino acids. The CDR3 DNA reads as TGTGCCAGCACCCGGACTAGCGGGGGCCACGAGCAGTACTTC. As protein: CASTRTSGGHEQYF. Using reference TRBV28 and TRBJ2-7 for the parts outside the CDR3, the full variable domain is DVKVTQSSRYLVKRTGEKVFLECVQDMDHENMFWYRQDPGLGLRLIYFSYDVKMKEKGDIPEGYSVSREKKERFSLILESASTNQTSMYLCASTRTSGGHEQYFGPGTRLTVT.

Only one count was recorded for this clone. The J gene is TRBJ1-1, the V gene TRBV9; 8 nucleotides align to TRBD1. The V segment lost 0 bases and the J segment 0 bases; nucleotides outside the gene matches: 7. The length of the CDR3 is 17 residues. From germline, CDR1 is SGDLS and CDR2 YYNGEE. This chain's CDR3 is CASSVGTGSGVNTEAFF. The CDR3 bases are TGTGCCAGCAGCGTAGGGACAGGGTCGGGTGTGAACACTGAAGCTTTCTTT.

This clone was counted only a few times. J is TRBJ2-4 and V is TRBV5-1; 8 nucleotides line up with TRBD2. The CDR3 sequence is 18 residues long. V was pared by 3 bases and J by 1 base, with 12 bases of the junction left unmatched. Germline V lookup: CDR1 SGHRS, CDR2 YFSETQ. The CDR3 here is CASSSRGGEVWAKNIQYF. The CDR3 region has the DNA TGCGCCAGCAGCTCTCGGGGGGGCGAAGTTTGGGCCAAAAACATTCAGTACTTC.

This clone has just a few counts. The chain employs TRBV6-5 and TRBJ2-7; D might be TRBD1 (6 bases). Per germline, CDR1 MNHEY and CDR2 SVGAGI. Deletions cut 0 bases from V and 0 bases from J, with 9 bases between. This CDR3 has 15 amino acids. The CDR3 protein is CASSYSRGSSYEQYF. The CDR3, as DNA: TGTGCCAGCAGTTACTCGAGGGGGAGCTCCTACGAGCAGTACTTC.

The sample holds one count of this clone. The chain recombines TRBV6-1 with TRBJ2-7; D might be TRBD2 (6 bases). The CDR3 is 14 residues long. V lost 8 bases and J 2 bases, leaving 16 bases between the germline ends. The germline gives CDR1 MNHNS, CDR2 SASEGT. CDR3: CASQVPGGTYEQYF. CDR3 nucleotides: TGTGCCAGCCAAGTCCCTGGGGGGACCTACGAGCAGTACTTC.

Only a few counts were recorded for this clone. The V gene is TRBV7-8, the J gene TRBJ2-1, with D possibly TRBD2 on 5 matching bases. V shed 5 bases and J shed 4 bases, with 18 bases lying between them. Germline V gives CDR1 SGHVS, CDR2 FQNEAQ. The CDR3 is made up of 16 amino acids. CDR3 nucleotide sequence: TGTGCCAGCAGCCAATCAGCCTGGCGGGTATACAATGAGCAGTTCTTC. Encoded protein: CASSQSAWRVYNEQFF.

The rearrangement uses TRBV28 and TRBJ2-3; 7 bases map to TRBD2. The V segment lost 6 bases and the J segment 5 bases; nucleotides outside the gene matches: 17. The CDR3 contains 17 residues. The germline V gene encodes CDR1 MDHEN and CDR2 SYDVKM. CDR3 loop: CASRNLFGGWGKDTQYF. The CDR3 DNA follows: TGTGCCAGCAGAAATTTATTCGGGGGGTGGGGTAAAGATACGCAGTATTTT.

The chain links TRBV14 to TRBJ1-1; no firm D call. Germline V gene lookup returns CDR1 SGHDN and CDR2 FVKESK. V dropped 4 bases and J dropped 2 bases, with 5 bases sitting between them. The length of the CDR3 is 12 residues. The CDR3 loop reads CASSLRNTEAFF. CDR3 bases: TGTGCCAGCAGCCTCAGAAACACTGAAGCTTTCTTT.

This chain connects TRBV4-3 to TRBJ2-3, with TRBD1 matching 8 bases. The CDR3 loop spans 18 amino acids. Looked up from germline, CDR1 is LGHNA and CDR2 is YSLEER. V trimming: 0 bases; J trimming: 5 bases; junction bases outside the gene matches: 13. The CDR3 nucleotides read TGCGCCAGCAGCCAAGATCGTCCTAGGGCAGGGGGCAAAGATACGCAGTATTTT. Its translation is CASSQDRPRAGGKDTQYF.